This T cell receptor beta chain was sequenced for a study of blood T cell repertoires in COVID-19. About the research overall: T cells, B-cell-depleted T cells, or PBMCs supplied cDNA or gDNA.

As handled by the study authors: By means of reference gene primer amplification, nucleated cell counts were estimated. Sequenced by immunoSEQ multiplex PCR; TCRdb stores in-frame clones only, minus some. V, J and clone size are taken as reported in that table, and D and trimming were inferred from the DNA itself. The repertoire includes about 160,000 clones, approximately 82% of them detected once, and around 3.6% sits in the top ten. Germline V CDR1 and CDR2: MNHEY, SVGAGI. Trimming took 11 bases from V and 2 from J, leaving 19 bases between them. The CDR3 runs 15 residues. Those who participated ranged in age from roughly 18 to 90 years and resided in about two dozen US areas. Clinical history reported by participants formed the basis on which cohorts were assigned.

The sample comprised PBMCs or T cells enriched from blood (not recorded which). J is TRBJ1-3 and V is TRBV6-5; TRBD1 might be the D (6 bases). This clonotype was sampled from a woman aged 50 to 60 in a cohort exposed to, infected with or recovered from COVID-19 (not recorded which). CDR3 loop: CAAGGGATAGNTIYF. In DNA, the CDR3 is TGTGCCGCGGGGGGGGGCGCGACGGCTGGAAACACCATATATTTT.